These T cell receptor beta chains were read from a single sample in a study of blood T cells in healthy people across ages. TCRdb passed the 5' RACE reads through MiXCR, listing each CDR3 protein once. Among 800,000 to 950,000 distinct CDR3 sequences listed, roughly 52% were seen once. The source material was blood. The origin of the receptors is a man aged 25-40 years in good health. Each CDR3 is given with its conserved first and last residue. The order of the fields is D gene, V gene, clone size, J gene, CDR3 DNA, CDR3 protein. D genes are given only for firm matches. Size is stated for part of the rows, as once, few or many counts, or as a class when the clone is expanded.

D gene: NA
V gene: TRBV20-1
clone size: NA
J gene: TRBJ1-5
CDR3 DNA: TGCAGTGCTAGAGAGTTAGGGGGGCAGGGCTATCAGCCCCAGCATTTT
CDR3 protein: CSARELGGQGYQPQHF

D gene: TRBD1
V gene: TRBV2
clone size: NA
J gene: TRBJ2-3
CDR3 DNA: TGTGCCAGCAGAGGGGACAGGGACCTCATGGGTACGCAGTATTTT
CDR3 protein: CASRGDRDLMGTQYF

D gene: NA
V gene: TRBV7-9
clone size: NA
J gene: TRBJ2-7
CDR3 DNA: TGTGCCAGCAGCGCCGGGACACCAGACTACGAGCAGTACTTC
CDR3 protein: CASSAGTPDYEQYF

D gene: NA
V gene: TRBV27
clone size: NA
J gene: TRBJ2-7
CDR3 DNA: TGTGCCAGCAGCTTCCGCCGGGACGGCTACGAGCAGTACTTC
CDR3 protein: CASSFRRDGYEQYF

D gene: NA
V gene: TRBV4-3
clone size: once
J gene: TRBJ1-3
CDR3 DNA: TGCGCCAGCAGCACCGGGGGGGACGGTGGAAACACCATATATTTT
CDR3 protein: CASSTGGDGGNTIYF

D gene: NA
V gene: TRBV6-5
clone size: NA
J gene: TRBJ2-3
CDR3 DNA: TGTGCCAGCAGTTACCTAGCAGGGGAGGTGGTAGATACGCAGTATTTT
CDR3 protein: CASSYLAGEVVDTQYF

D gene: TRBD2
V gene: TRBV11-2
clone size: few
J gene: TRBJ2-5
CDR3 DNA: TGTGCCAGCAGCCAACGACTAGCGGGGGTTGGAGAGACCCAGTACTTC
CDR3 protein: CASSQRLAGVGETQYF

D gene: TRBD1
V gene: TRBV4-1
clone size: NA
J gene: TRBJ2-2
CDR3 DNA: TGCGCCAGCAGCCAAGGGGACAGAATCACCGGGGAGCTGTTTTTT
CDR3 protein: CASSQGDRITGELFF

D gene: TRBD2
V gene: TRBV6-1
clone size: NA
J gene: TRBJ2-7
CDR3 DNA: TGTGCCAGCAGTGAAGTCTGGGGGGGTCAAGTCTACGAGCAGTACTTC
CDR3 protein: CASSEVWGGQVYEQYF

D gene: NA
V gene: TRBV6-2/TRBV6-3
clone size: few
J gene: TRBJ1-4
CDR3 DNA: TGTGCCAGCAGCTCGCGCTCGAGTTTCCGAAATGAAAAACTGTTTTTT
CDR3 protein: CASSSRSSFRNEKLFF

D gene: TRBD2
V gene: TRBV20-1
clone size: many
J gene: TRBJ2-3
CDR3 DNA: TGCAGTGCCGAGCGGGGGGGCGGCACAGATACGCAGTATTTT
CDR3 protein: CSAERGGGTDTQYF

D gene: TRBD1
V gene: TRBV12-3/TRBV12-4
clone size: NA
J gene: TRBJ1-1
CDR3 DNA: TGTGCCAGCGGGAAGGACAGGGTGGGTGAAGCTTTCTTT
CDR3 protein: CASGKDRVGEAFF

D gene: NA
V gene: TRBV6-6
clone size: NA
J gene: TRBJ1-3
CDR3 DNA: TGTGCCAGCAGTTATTCGGGCAGCTCTGGAAACACCATATATTTT
CDR3 protein: CASSYSGSSGNTIYF

D gene: NA
V gene: TRBV27
clone size: NA
J gene: TRBJ1-5
CDR3 DNA: TGTGCCAGCAGTTTATCAGCACAGGGTCCCCAGCCCCAGCATTTT
CDR3 protein: CASSLSAQGPQPQHF

D gene: TRBD1
V gene: TRBV6-2/TRBV6-3
clone size: NA
J gene: TRBJ2-2
CDR3 DNA: TGTGCCAGCAGTTACCGGGACAGACACACCGGGGAGCTGTTTTTT
CDR3 protein: CASSYRDRHTGELFF

D gene: TRBD2
V gene: TRBV7-2
clone size: NA
J gene: TRBJ2-1
CDR3 DNA: TGTGCCAGCAGCTTAGGACTAGCCCACAATGAGCAGTTCTTC
CDR3 protein: CASSLGLAHNEQFF

D gene: TRBD1
V gene: TRBV10-3
clone size: NA
J gene: TRBJ2-7
CDR3 DNA: TGTGCCACAGAAAGGACAGGGGATCCCTACGAGCAGTACTTC
CDR3 protein: CATERTGDPYEQYF

D gene: NA
V gene: TRBV20-1
clone size: few
J gene: TRBJ2-1
CDR3 DNA: TGCAGTGCTAGAAAAGGGAGCTCCTACAATGAGCAGTTCTTC
CDR3 protein: CSARKGSSYNEQFF